These 3 T cell receptor beta chains originate from one sample sequenced in a study of long-term antiretroviral therapy in people with HIV. The assay, immunoSEQ v3.0, was run at survey level. This table comes from immunoSEQ multiplex PCR, and its TCRdb copy is limited to in-frame clones, with some not included. Among about 21,000 clones listed, under 90% were seen once. Source: unsorted PBMCs, taken at the start of antiretroviral therapy. Every receptor here comes from a man aged 50 to 60 with HIV.

The chain has TRBV25-1 and TRBJ2-1; 7 bases agree with TRBD1. Trimming took 4 bases from V and 6 from J; bases not matched to a gene: 6. Germline CDR1 reads MGHDK; CDR2 reads SYGVNS. This CDR3 contains 14 residues. In DNA, the CDR3 is TGTGCCAGCAGTGGATATGACAGGGCCAATGAGCAGTTCTTC. Its protein product is CASSGYDRANEQFF.

This chain links TRBV27 with TRBJ1-5; 7 bases line up with TRBD1. The CDR3 has 15 amino acids. Germline CDR1 is MNHEY and CDR2 is SMNVEV (reference sequence). Trimming removed 0 bases from V and 5 bases from J; junction bases left unmatched: 4. The CDR3 spells CASSLSGQLDQPQHF. CDR3 DNA: TGTGCCAGCAGTTTATCGGGACAGCTCGATCAGCCCCAGCATTTT.

This chain links TRBV7-9 with TRBJ2-2, with a possible D match to TRBD2 (5 bases). Trimming left V 3 bases short and J 1 base short, with 15 bases between. Germline values: CDR1 SEHNR, CDR2 FQNEAQ (reference sequence). The CDR3 loop spans 17 amino acids. The chain's CDR3 is CASSLRNLRENTGELFF. The CDR3 nucleotides read TGTGCCAGCAGCTTGCGAAACCTGAGGGAGAACACCGGGGAGCTGTTTTTT.